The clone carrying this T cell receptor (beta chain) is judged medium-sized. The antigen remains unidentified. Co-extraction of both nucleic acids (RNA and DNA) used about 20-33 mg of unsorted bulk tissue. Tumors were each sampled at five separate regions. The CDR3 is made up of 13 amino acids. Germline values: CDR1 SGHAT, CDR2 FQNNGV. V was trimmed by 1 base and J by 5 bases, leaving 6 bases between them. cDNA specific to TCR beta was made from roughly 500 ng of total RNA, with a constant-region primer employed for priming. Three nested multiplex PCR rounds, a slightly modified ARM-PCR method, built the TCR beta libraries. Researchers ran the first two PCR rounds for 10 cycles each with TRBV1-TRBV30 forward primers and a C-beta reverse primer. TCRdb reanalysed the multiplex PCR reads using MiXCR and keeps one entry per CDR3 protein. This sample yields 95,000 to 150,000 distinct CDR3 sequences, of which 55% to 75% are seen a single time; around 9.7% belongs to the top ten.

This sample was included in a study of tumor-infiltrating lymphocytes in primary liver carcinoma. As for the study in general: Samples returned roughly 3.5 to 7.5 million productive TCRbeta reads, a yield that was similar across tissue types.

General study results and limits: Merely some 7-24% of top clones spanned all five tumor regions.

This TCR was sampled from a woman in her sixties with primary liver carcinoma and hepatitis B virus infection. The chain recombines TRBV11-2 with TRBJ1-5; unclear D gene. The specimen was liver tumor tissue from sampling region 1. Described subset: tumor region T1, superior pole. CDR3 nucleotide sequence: TGTGCCAGCAGCTTAGGTCGGTATCAGCCCCAGCATTTT. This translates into CASSLGRYQPQHF.